The 12 T cell receptor beta chains given below trace back to one sample, sequenced in a study of vaccination effects on CD4 cells after COVID-19. Profiled with immunoSEQ multiplex PCR; TCRdb holds only in-frame clones, not every one. In the table there are about 50,000 clones, nearly 75% of which are singletons. These TCRs are of unknown antigen specificity. Researchers isolated CD4+ T cells once around 11 days of culture had elapsed. SARS-CoV-2 infected the person between March and December 2020, as confirmed by PCR. Each person got two doses of an mRNA SARS-CoV-2 vaccine, BNT162b2 or mRNA-1273. The sample was CD4+ T cells from PBMCs cultured without peptide, taken after COVID-19 vaccination. The receptors shown here come from a human donor who had a prior SARS-CoV-2 infection.

The chain couples TRBV18 to TRBJ2-2; 7 bases match TRBD2. Germline CDR1 KGHSH, CDR2 LQKENI. This CDR3 has 17 amino acids. With V trimmed by 0 bases and J by 6 bases, 10 bases remained unmatched. CDR3 protein: CASSPPRASGSAGELFF. The CDR3 nucleotides are TGTGCCAGCTCACCACCGAGGGCTAGCGGATCGGCCGGGGAGCTGTTTTTT.

The CDR3: CASSFGLAGGSGGTQYF. CDR3 bases: TGTGCCAGCAGCTTCGGACTAGCGGGAGGGTCGGGTGGGACCCAGTACTTC. The rearrangement links TRBV7-2 to TRBJ2-5, with 15 positions matching TRBD2. Germline V gives CDR1 SGHTA, CDR2 FQGNSA. This CDR3 contains 17 residues. Trimming removed 3 bases from V and 7 bases from J; junction bases left unmatched: 9.

The chain couples TRBV14 to TRBJ2-3; tentative D call: TRBD2 (5 bases). The germline V and J ends were trimmed by 2 bases and 6 bases, with 9 bases remaining between them. From germline, CDR1 is SGHDN and CDR2 FVKESK. The CDR3 contains 13 residues. The CDR3, as DNA: TGTGCCAGCAGCCAATCTAGCTCGGATACGCAGTATTTT. Amino acid sequence: CASSQSSSDTQYF. Full variable domain (remainder filled in from reference TRBV14 and TRBJ2-3): EAGVTQFPSHSVIEKGQTVTLRCDPISGHDNLYWYRRVMGKEIKFLLHFVKESKQDESGMPNNRFLAERTGGTYSTLKVQPAELEDSGVYFCASSQSSSDTQYFGPGTRLTVL.

This chain uses TRBV7-8 with TRBJ1-3, with 7 nucleotides matching TRBD1. V shed 3 bases and J 4 bases; nucleotides not matched to a gene: 6. Germline CDR1 and CDR2: SGHVS and FQNEAQ. The CDR3 spans 15 residues. The CDR3 DNA is TGTGCCAGCAGCTTCGACAGGGTGGAGGGAAACACCATATATTTT. This codes for CASSFDRVEGNTIYF.

V usage is TRBV6-2 or TRBV6-3 and J usage is TRBJ2-2; the D is unclear. The CDR3 runs 14 residues. V shed 0 bases and J shed 2 bases, with 4 bases lying between them. Germline CDR1 reads MNHEY; CDR2 reads SVGEGT. CDR3 sequence reads: CASSYSSNTGELFF. The CDR3 region has the DNA TGTGCCAGCAGTTACTCGTCCAACACCGGGGAGCTGTTTTTT.

The sample holds a few counts of this clone. This rearrangement joins TRBV7-2 to TRBJ2-1, with D possibly being TRBD2 (5 bases). This CDR3 comprises 15 residues. Deletions cut 5 bases from V and 9 bases from J, with 20 bases between. Germline V lookup: CDR1 SGHTA, CDR2 FQGNSA. CDR3 bases: TGTGCCAGCAGCCTCGACCCGACGAGGGTTGGTGAGCAGTTCTTC. Translated, it gives CASSLDPTRVGEQFF.

The chain joins TRBV9 to TRBJ1-3; D is unresolved. This CDR3 spans 14 amino acids. Germline CDR1 and CDR2: SGDLS and YYNGEE. Trimming removed 0 bases at V and 2 bases at J, with 6 bases between. In DNA, the CDR3 is TGTGCCAGCAGCGTAGGGCCGGCTGGAAACACCATATATTTT. Its translation is CASSVGPAGNTIYF.

There are a few counts of this clone. The V gene is TRBV18, the J gene TRBJ1-3; D not resolved. CDR1 is KGHSH and CDR2 is LQKENI in the germline V gene. CDR3 length: 16 amino acids. Trimming cost V 6 bases and J 0 bases, with 15 bases left between them. The CDR3 spells CASSLEHGSSGNTIYF. For the CDR3, the DNA is TGTGCCAGCTCTCTAGAGCACGGGAGCTCTGGAAACACCATATATTTT.

This clone was seen only a few times. The rearrangement uses TRBV7-3 and TRBJ2-1, with 7 bases identical to TRBD2. CDR1 and CDR2 from the germline V gene are SGHTA and FQGTGA. Germline trimming cut 1 base from V and 7 bases from J; bases unmatched to any gene: 10. The CDR3 runs to 16 residues. CDR3 nucleotide sequence: TGTGCCAGCAGCTTAAACCGAGACGGGAGGATTAATGAGCAGTTCTTC. Translating gives CASSLNRDGRINEQFF. Full variable domain (remainder filled in from reference TRBV7-3 and TRBJ2-1): GAGVSQTPSNKVTEKGKYVELRCDPISGHTALYWYRQSLGQGPEFLIYFQGTGAADDSGLPNDRFFAVRPEGSVSTLKIQRTERGDSAVYLCASSLNRDGRINEQFFGPGTRLTVL.

The chain's CDR3 is CASSPNTGSSGNTIYF. The CDR3 DNA is TGTGCCAGCTCACCCAATACAGGCTCCTCTGGAAACACCATATATTTT. The genes are TRBV18 and TRBJ1-3; weak D call: TRBD1 (5 bases). This CDR3 comprises 16 residues. V was clipped by 3 bases and J by 0 bases, with 12 bases between them. The germline gives CDR1 KGHSH, CDR2 LQKENI.

The chain uses TRBV4-1 and TRBJ2-3, with 8 nucleotides matching TRBD1. Trimming removed 3 bases from V and 6 bases from J; junction bases left unmatched: 11. The CDR3 loop spans 16 amino acids. CDR1 and CDR2 from the germline V gene are MGHRA and YSYEKL. The CDR3 protein is CASSQVSQGAGDTQYF. The CDR3 DNA is TGCGCCAGCAGCCAGGTATCGCAGGGGGCTGGGGATACGCAGTATTTT.

This clone has a handful of counts. The gene calls are TRBV9 and TRBJ1-2, with 8 positions matching TRBD1. Germline lookup yields CDR1 SGDLS and CDR2 YYNGEE. The CDR3 is 12 amino acids. V shed 2 bases and J 7 bases; nucleotides not matched to a gene: 1. CDR3 sequence: CASSVDRGGYTF. DNA for the CDR3: TGTGCCAGCAGCGTCGACAGGGGTGGCTACACCTTC.